One and the same sample provided the 26 T cell receptor beta chains below, sequenced in a study of blood T cell repertoires in COVID-19. Clones were sequenced by immunoSEQ multiplex PCR, and TCRdb holds only the in-frame ones, with some missing. The table lists more than 200,000 clones, about 88% of them singletons. Sequencing was performed on peripheral blood. The receptors here all came from a man aged 30 to 45 with active or convalescent COVID-19.

The chain has TRBV7-9 and TRBJ2-1; possibly TRBD1 for D (5 bases). The CDR3 runs to 15 residues. Germline V lookup: CDR1 SEHNR, CDR2 FQNEAQ (reference sequence). V was shortened by 5 bases and J by 4 bases, with 15 bases between the two germline ends. CDR3 region: CASSPAGSGYNEQFF. CDR3 sequence (DNA): TGTGCCAGCAGCCCCGCAGGGTCTGGGTACAATGAGCAGTTCTTC.

The V gene is TRBV5-1, the J gene TRBJ1-1; D is possibly TRBD1 (6 bases). V was shortened by 4 bases and J by 1 base, with 11 bases between the two germline ends. The V gene's germline CDR1 is SGHRS and CDR2 YFSETQ. The CDR3 runs to 14 residues. CDR3 sequence: CASSLGGQNTEAFF. In nucleotides, the CDR3 is TGCGCCAGCAGCCTGGGGGGACAGAACACTGAAGCTTTCTTT.

This chain links TRBV6-5 with TRBJ2-7; 7 nucleotides align to TRBD1. V shed 6 bases, J shed 2 bases, and the junction held 7 bases outside the gene matches. Looked up from germline, CDR1 is MNHEY and CDR2 is SVGAGI. The CDR3 is 14 residues long. The CDR3, as DNA: TGTGCCAGCAGCCTCACAGGGACAGCCTACGAGCAGTACTTC. Protein product: CASSLTGTAYEQYF.

The chain recombines TRBV5-1 with TRBJ1-2; D possibly corresponds to TRBD1 (5 bases). This CDR3 contains 13 residues. CDR1 is SGHRS, CDR2 YFSETQ, per germline. Trimming stripped 4 bases from V and 5 bases from J, with 12 bases between. For the CDR3, the DNA is TGCGCCAGCAGCCCAACCGGGGGTTATGGCTACACCTTC. It codes for CASSPTGGYGYTF. The variable domain in full, with the rest retrieved from reference TRBV5-1 and TRBJ1-2, is KAGVTQTPRYLIKTRGQQVTLSCSPISGHRSVSWYQQTPGQGLQFLFEYFSETQRNKGNFPGRFSGRQFSNSRSEMNVSTLELGDSALYLCASSPTGGYGYTFGSGTRLTVV.

The genes are TRBV29-1 and TRBJ1-5; tentatively, D is TRBD1 (6 bases). Deletions cut 4 bases from V and 3 bases from J, with 10 bases between. The germline CDR1 and CDR2 sequences are SQVTM and ANQGSEA. The CDR3 sequence is 13 residues long. The chain's CDR3 is CSVAGGPNQPQHF. For the CDR3, the DNA is TGCAGCGTTGCGGGGGGCCCCAATCAGCCCCAGCATTTT.

This clone was found a few times. This chain connects TRBV14 to TRBJ1-1; no firm D call. Trimming took 0 bases from V and 7 from J, leaving 6 bases between them. The length of the CDR3 is 12 residues. Germline CDR1 and CDR2: SGHDN and FVKESK. The DNA for the CDR3 is TGTGCCAGCAGCCAAGAGACTTATGAAGCTTTCTTT. This codes for CASSQETYEAFF.

This clone was picked up a small number of times. The V call is TRBV28, the J call TRBJ2-1, with 11 bases lining up with TRBD2. Germline V gives CDR1 MDHEN, CDR2 SYDVKM. This CDR3 comprises 15 residues. V lost 5 bases and J lost 7; bases outside the gene matches: 7. The CDR3 DNA reads as TGTGCCAGCAGTCCTCTAGCGGGGGGAAGGAATGAGCAGTTCTTC. Translating it yields CASSPLAGGRNEQFF.

The chain uses TRBV7-8 and TRBJ2-1; 8 bases line up with TRBD2. In germline, CDR1 is SGHVS, CDR2 FQNEAQ. The CDR3 contains 15 residues. The junction had 8 bases not matched to a gene; V was cut back by 5 bases and J by 5 bases. CDR3 nucleotides: TGTGCCAGCAGCCCCCCGGGGGGGGCGGACAATGAGCAGTTCTTC. As protein: CASSPPGGADNEQFF.

The chain links TRBV19 to TRBJ2-7; tentatively, D is TRBD2 (5 bases). Trimming took 4 bases from V and 2 from J, leaving 15 bases between them. Germline lookup yields CDR1 LNHDA and CDR2 SQIVND (reference sequence). This CDR3 comprises 15 residues. The DNA of the CDR3 is TGTGCCAGTAGTACCTCTAGTCGGGGTCCCTACGAGCAGTACTTC. This encodes CASSTSSRGPYEQYF.

This clone has more than one count but fewer than ten. The chain recombines TRBV5-1 with TRBJ2-3; 10 positions agree with TRBD2. CDR3 length equals 13 residues. CDR1 is SGHRS, CDR2 YFSETQ, per germline. Losses at the gene ends were 5 bases for V and 6 bases for J; bases not matched to a gene: 3. The CDR3 spells CASRPGLADTQYF. CDR3 DNA: TGCGCCAGCAGACCGGGACTAGCGGATACGCAGTATTTT.

V gene TRBV23-1 combines with J gene TRBJ1-3, with 9 bases fitting TRBD1. TRBV23-1 is assigned to the ORF class and has an uncertain function. This CDR3 has 15 residues. V dropped 5 bases and J dropped 4; count of bases not matched to a gene: 6. CDR3 sequence reads: CASSERQGEGNTIYF. The DNA of the CDR3 is TGCGCCAGCAGTGAACGACAGGGGGAGGGAAACACCATATATTTT.

The CDR3 nucleotides are TGTGCCAGCAGTTACCTGGTGGGGGCCTCGGAAGAGCAGTACTTC. Protein: CASSYLVGASEEQYF. V and J are TRBV6-6 and TRBJ2-7; TRBD1 is a possible D gene (6 bases). The CDR3 is 15 amino acids. V lost 2 bases to trimming and J lost 7 bases, with 18 bases between them. CDR1 is MNHNY, CDR2 SVGAGI, per germline (reference sequence).

The chain combines TRBV7-8 with TRBJ2-5; TRBD2 matches 8 bases. Per the germline V gene, CDR1 is SGHVS and CDR2 is FQNEAQ. The CDR3 has 15 amino acids. The J segment lost 5 bases and the V segment lost 5 bases, leaving 10 bases of the junction unmatched. The chain's CDR3 is CASSPPGGVGETQYF. CDR3 nucleotide sequence: TGTGCCAGCAGCCCACCCGGGGGGGTGGGGGAGACCCAGTACTTC.

Concerning this clone itself: Different DNA sequences within this sample yield the same CDR3. The chain has TRBV7-2 and TRBJ2-5; TRBD2 agrees at 13 bases. CDR1 SGHTA and CDR2 FQGNSA come from the germline V gene. J was trimmed by 1 base and V by 1 base; bases with no gene match: 0. The CDR3 is 16 amino acids. CDR3 bases: TGTGCCAGCAGCTTAGGGACTAGCGGGGGCCAAGAGACCCAGTACTTC. It specifies CASSLGTSGGQETQYF.

This clone has just one count. The chain recombines TRBV5-4 with TRBJ2-7, with 12 bases lining up with TRBD2. The CDR3 consists of 15 residues. V shed 3 bases and J 4 bases; nucleotides not matched to a gene: 5. Germline loops: CDR1 SGHNT, CDR2 YYREEE (reference sequence). CDR3 DNA: TGTGCCAGCAGCTCGCCACTAGCGGGGGGATACGAGCAGTACTTC. The encoded protein is CASSSPLAGGYEQYF.

This sequence joins TRBV2 and TRBJ1-4; D is ambiguous. The CDR3 length is 13 residues. Deletions cut 5 bases from V and 8 bases from J, with 12 bases between. Per germline, CDR1 SNHLY and CDR2 FYNNEI. CDR3 amino acids: CASSQEEGEKLFF. DNA of the CDR3: TGTGCCAGCAGTCAAGAAGAGGGCGAAAAACTGTTTTTT.

The rearrangement joins TRBV27 to TRBJ1-1; possibly TRBD1 for D (5 bases). With 5 bases removed from V and 1 base from J, the gap between germline ends came to 11 bases. The CDR3 runs 14 residues. The germline gives CDR1 MNHEY, CDR2 SMNVEV (reference sequence). CDR3 sequence (DNA): TGTGCCAGCAGTGTCCTCGACAGGAACACTGAAGCTTTCTTT. Translating it yields CASSVLDRNTEAFF.

V is TRBV5-5 and J is TRBJ1-5; D uncertain. CDR3 size: 14 residues. Trimming shortened V by 2 bases and J by 4 bases, and 10 bases separated the two germline ends. The germline gives CDR1 SGHKS, CDR2 YYEKEE (reference sequence). CDR3: CASSLGGLNQPQHF. CDR3 bases: TGTGCCAGCAGCTTAGGAGGGCTAAATCAGCCCCAGCATTTT.

This clone has a handful of counts. The rearrangement links TRBV7-9 to TRBJ2-2, with D uncertain. The germline CDR1 and CDR2 sequences are SEHNR and FQNEAQ (reference sequence). CDR3 length: 14 amino acids. Here the CDR3 reads CALKQSGHTGELFF. The CDR3 DNA sequence: TGTGCTCTAAAGCAGAGTGGGCACACCGGGGAGCTGTTTTTT.

V is TRBV2 and J is TRBJ1-2; 9 bases match TRBD1. CDR1 is SNHLY and CDR2 is FYNNEI in the germline V gene. The ends lost 10 bases at V and 4 bases at J; junction bases unmatched: 10. CDR3 length: 14 residues. The DNA of the CDR3 is TGTGCCACCTCCACAGGGGGCGCCGGCTATGGCTACACCTTC. Residues: CATSTGGAGYGYTF.

The rearrangement joins TRBV13 to TRBJ1-2; D perhaps matches TRBD1 (5 bases). The V gene lost 5 bases and the J gene lost 2 bases, with 12 bases spanning the gap. In germline, CDR1 is PRHDT, CDR2 FYEKMQ (reference sequence). CDR3 length equals 14 residues. CDR3 sequence (DNA): TGTGCCAGCAGCACCCTCGGGGGGAACTATGGCTACACCTTC. Protein sequence: CASSTLGGNYGYTF.

This clone was found once. The chain has TRBV30 and TRBJ1-2; D perhaps matches TRBD1 (6 bases). Germline loops: CDR1 GTSNPN, CDR2 SVGIG (reference sequence). The V end was cut by 2 bases, the J end by 6 bases, with 10 bases between. This CDR3 contains 12 residues. CDR3 nucleotide sequence: TGTGCCTGGAGTCCCCGGACAGATGGCTACACCTTC. Amino acids: CAWSPRTDGYTF. The full variable domain, its missing parts supplied by reference TRBV30 and TRBJ1-2, is SQTIHQWPATLVQPVGSPLSLECTVEGTSNPNLYWYRQAAGRGLQLLFYSVGIGQISSEVPQNLSASRPQDRQFILSSKKLLLSDSGFYLCAWSPRTDGYTFGSGTRLTVV.

This chain uses TRBV6-5 with TRBJ1-2; 8 nucleotides line up with TRBD1. V shed 10 bases, J shed 4 bases, and the junction held 14 bases outside the gene matches. Germline-derived CDR1 and CDR2 are MNHEY and SVGAGI. The CDR3 consists of 15 residues. This CDR3 is CANRVPGQAGYGYTF. CDR3 bases: TGTGCCAACAGAGTCCCGGGACAGGCGGGCTATGGCTACACCTTC.

The V call is TRBV2, the J call TRBJ2-1; 12 bases agree with TRBD2. From germline, CDR1 is SNHLY and CDR2 FYNNEI. With 2 bases clipped from V and 7 bases from J, the junction kept 3 bases outside the gene matches. The CDR3 is 15 amino acids. This chain's CDR3 is CASSEFLAGGNEQFF. The CDR3 coding sequence is TGTGCCAGCAGTGAATTCCTAGCGGGGGGGAATGAGCAGTTCTTC.

This sequence joins TRBV2 and TRBJ2-7; unclear D gene. Germline CDR1 and CDR2: SNHLY and FYNNEI. The CDR3 covers 12 residues. Trimming took 4 bases from V and 1 from J, leaving 5 bases between them. Written as DNA, the CDR3 is TGTGCCAGCAGTGTACAGTCCTACGAGCAGTACTTC. This translates into CASSVQSYEQYF. The complete variable domain, with remaining parts taken from reference TRBV2 and TRBJ2-7, reads EPEVTQTPSHQVTQMGQEVILRCVPISNHLYFYWYRQILGQKVEFLVSFYNNEISEKSEIFDDQFSVERPDGSNFTLKIRSTKLEDSAMYFCASSVQSYEQYFGPGTRLTVT.

This rearrangement joins TRBV5-1 to TRBJ2-1, with D possibly being TRBD1 (5 bases). CDR3 length: 14 residues. Germline lookup yields CDR1 SGHRS and CDR2 YFSETQ. V was clipped by 0 bases and J by 6 bases, with 10 bases between them. The CDR3 spells CASSLALTGNEQFF. CDR3 coding DNA: TGCGCCAGCAGCTTGGCCCTTACAGGCAATGAGCAGTTCTTC. Full variable domain (rest looked up from reference TRBV5-1 and TRBJ2-1): KAGVTQTPRYLIKTRGQQVTLSCSPISGHRSVSWYQQTPGQGLQFLFEYFSETQRNKGNFPGRFSGRQFSNSRSEMNVSTLELGDSALYLCASSLALTGNEQFFGPGTRLTVL.